This TCR beta chain was sequenced in a study of response to subunit inactivated influenza vaccine. Findings of the study overall: It was the authors' suggestion that each seasonal influenza vaccination recruits few new T cells.

V shed 3 bases and J shed 1 base, with 14 bases lying between them. The CDR3 is made up of 16 amino acids. Germline V gene lookup returns CDR1 ENHRY and CDR2 SYGVKD. Using its own MiXCR run on the RT-PCR reads, TCRdb lists one record per CDR3 protein. The sample holds about 500,000 distinct CDR3 sequences, more than 15% seen once. This clonotype has only a few counts. The antigen remains undetermined. Sequences were derived from CD4+ T cells sorted from PBMCs, sampled around 25 months after vaccination. V and J are TRBV10-3 and TRBJ2-3; D not certain. The origin of this receptor is a man aged 50-75 years who received an inactivated influenza vaccine. The CDR3 loop is CAISDRGQTGTDTQYF. The CDR3 bases are TGTGCCATCAGTGATAGAGGCCAAACGGGCACAGATACGCAGTATTTT.